This passage covers 19 T cell receptor beta chains from one sample sequenced in a study of blood T cell repertoires in COVID-19. The protocol was immunoSEQ multiplex PCR, while the TCRdb copy is restricted to in-frame clones and leaves out a portion. The profile shows 220,000 or so clones, about 90% of them singletons. The source material was PBMCs or T cells enriched from blood (not recorded which). These receptor sequences come from a woman between 50 and 59 years old with acute COVID-19.

The CDR3 loop is CASSLHGSGTGELFF. Written as DNA, the CDR3 is TGTGCCAGCAGCTTACATGGTTCAGGCACCGGGGAGCTGTTTTTT. The chain links TRBV7-3 to TRBJ2-2; no reliable D call. V lost 2 bases to trimming and J lost 4 bases, with 11 bases between them. The V gene's germline CDR1 is SGHTA and CDR2 FQGTGA. The length of the CDR3 is 15 residues.

The V call is TRBV30, the J call TRBJ2-7; 9 bases fit TRBD1. The trim removed 4 bases at V and 2 bases at J, leaving 6 bases unmatched. The V gene's germline CDR1 is GTSNPN and CDR2 SVGIG (reference sequence). The CDR3 contains 14 residues. DNA for the CDR3: TGTGCCTGGACCCTGGGACAGGGCGCCTACGAGCAGTACTTC. It encodes CAWTLGQGAYEQYF.

The genes are TRBV2 and TRBJ1-3; possible D gene TRBD1, 5 bases. Trimming stripped 7 bases from V and 3 bases from J, with 16 bases between. CDR3 length equals 15 residues. Germline-derived CDR1 and CDR2 are SNHLY and FYNNEI. The CDR3 spells CASKNPPGGGNTIYF. CDR3 bases: TGTGCCAGCAAAAATCCACCGGGGGGTGGAAACACCATATATTTT.

V is TRBV28 and J is TRBJ2-6; perhaps TRBD1 as D (5 bases). Germline CDR1 is MDHEN and CDR2 is SYDVKM. Trimming took off 5 bases at V and 1 base at J, with 9 bases between the two ends. CDR3 length equals 15 residues. The CDR3 loop reads CASSLTGSGANVLTF. CDR3 in DNA: TGTGCCAGCAGTCTAACAGGTTCTGGGGCCAACGTCCTGACTTTC.

The CDR3 DNA follows: TGTGCCAGTACTCCCGGGACAGATCACACCGGGGAGCTGTTTTTT. Its translation: CASTPGTDHTGELFF. The chain links TRBV19 to TRBJ2-2; TRBD1 matches 7 bases. This CDR3 has 15 amino acids. In germline, CDR1 is LNHDA, CDR2 SQIVND (reference sequence). After removal of 7 bases from V and 3 bases from J, the junction contained 8 bases not matched to a gene.

This rearrangement joins TRBV19 to TRBJ1-2; weak D call: TRBD1 (6 bases). V lost 4 bases, J lost 2 bases, and 14 bases lay in between. Germline CDR1 and CDR2: LNHDA and SQIVND (reference sequence). The CDR3 extends over 15 amino acids. CDR3 sequence (DNA): TGTGCCAGTAGTACCGAAGGGACACCGAACTATGGCTACACCTTC. Protein product: CASSTEGTPNYGYTF.

The V gene is TRBV6-5, the J gene TRBJ1-1; D might be TRBD1 (5 bases). This CDR3 comprises 13 residues. CDR1 and CDR2 from the germline V gene are MNHEY and SVGAGI. V lost 6 bases, J lost 1 base, and 9 bases lay in between. Here the CDR3 DNA reads TGTGCCAGCAGGACAGCGCAGAACACTGAAGCTTTCTTT. Translated: CASRTAQNTEAFF.

The genes are TRBV12-3 or TRBV12-4 and TRBJ1-2, with D perhaps matching TRBD1 (5 bases). This CDR3 is 13 amino acids long. Between the trimmed V and J ends, which lost 1 base and 8 bases, there was a span of 11 bases. The CDR3 region is CASSLGGVGGYTF. The CDR3 DNA reads as TGTGCCAGCAGTTTAGGGGGCGTAGGCGGCTACACCTTC.

The chain joins TRBV29-1 to TRBJ1-5; 8 bases are a match to TRBD1. CDR1 is SQVTM, CDR2 ANQGSEA, per germline. The CDR3 runs to 13 residues. J gave up 5 bases and V 6 bases, and 6 bases lay outside the gene matches. CDR3 in DNA: TGCAGCGTCGAGACAGGGGAGTATCAGCCCCAGCATTTT. This sequence encodes CSVETGEYQPQHF.

The chain carries TRBV19 and TRBJ2-2; weak D call: TRBD2 (5 bases). CDR1 LNHDA and CDR2 SQIVND come from the germline V gene (reference sequence). The CDR3 loop spans 13 amino acids. V shed 10 bases and J shed 4 bases, with 13 bases lying between them. The chain's CDR3 is CAMDSPVTGELFF. The CDR3 nucleotides read TGTGCCATGGACTCCCCGGTCACCGGGGAGCTGTTTTTT.

This chain joins TRBV15 and TRBJ2-7; D might be TRBD2 (6 bases). V was pared by 0 bases and J by 1 base, with 10 bases between. Germline lookup yields CDR1 LNHNV and CDR2 YYDKDF (reference sequence). The CDR3 length is 15 residues. CDR3 region: CATSRDRGLSYEQYF. DNA of the CDR3: TGTGCCACCAGCAGAGATAGGGGACTGTCCTACGAGCAGTACTTC.

The V gene is TRBV7-2, the J gene TRBJ2-5; 10 bases match TRBD1. The germline V gene has CDR1 SGHTA and CDR2 FQGNSA. The CDR3 is 16 residues long. Losses at the gene ends were 7 bases for V and 5 bases for J; bases not matched to a gene: 13. In DNA form, the CDR3 reads TGTGCCAGCACCCCTCCGCGGACAGGGGGTGGGGAGACCCAGTACTTC. Amino acids: CASTPPRTGGGETQYF.

The V gene is TRBV3-1 (or the pseudogene TRBV3-2), the J gene TRBJ2-7, with a weak D call TRBD1 (7 bases). V was trimmed by 6 bases and J by 6 bases, leaving 18 bases between them. The germline gives CDR1 LGHDT, CDR2 YNNKEL (reference sequence). The CDR3 spans 14 residues. This CDR3 is CASSGLGGGSEQYF. CDR3 nucleotide sequence: TGTGCCAGCAGTGGCCTAGGAGGGGGCAGCGAGCAGTACTTC.

The chain carries TRBV27 and TRBJ1-3, with 10 bases fitting TRBD1. The length of the CDR3 is 17 residues. The V gene end was trimmed by 4 bases and the J gene end by 4 bases; junction bases not matched to a gene: 10. From germline, CDR1 is MNHEY and CDR2 SMNVEV (reference sequence). For the CDR3, the DNA is TGTGCCAGCAGTTCCATTGGACAGGGGGGTGCCGGAAACACCATATATTTT. It is translated as CASSSIGQGGAGNTIYF.

This chain joins TRBV6-5 and TRBJ2-5; D call uncertain. This CDR3 is built from 14 residues. Germline-derived CDR1 and CDR2 are MNHEY and SVGAGI. V lost 8 bases, J lost 4 bases, and 17 bases lay in between. DNA of the CDR3: TGTGCCAGCCACTGGAGATCGCCCCTAGAGACCCAGTACTTC. This translates into CASHWRSPLETQYF.

The chain uses TRBV3-1 (or the pseudogene TRBV3-2) and TRBJ2-5, with 8 bases fitting TRBD2. The CDR3 spans 19 residues. In germline, CDR1 is LGHDT, CDR2 YNNKEL (reference sequence). V trimming: 0 bases; J trimming: 3 bases; junction bases outside the gene matches: 15. Here the CDR3 DNA reads TGTGCCAGCAGCCAAGATCGGTCTTGGCGGGAGGAAAAAAAAGAGACCCAGTACTTC. Translated: CASSQDRSWREEKKETQYF.

The rearrangement links TRBV6-4 to TRBJ2-1; TRBD2 agrees at 9 bases. With 3 bases clipped from V and 7 bases from J, the junction kept 7 bases outside the gene matches. CDR1 MRHNA and CDR2 SNTAGT come from the germline V gene. CDR3 length: 15 amino acids. CDR3 region: CASSESSGSINEQFF. In nucleotides, the CDR3 is TGTGCCAGCAGTGAGAGTAGCGGGAGCATAAATGAGCAGTTCTTC.

The chain combines TRBV7-9 with TRBJ2-3; D possibly corresponds to TRBD1 (5 bases). This CDR3 is 16 amino acids long. The V end lost 2 bases, the J end lost 6 bases, and 18 bases lay between the germline ends. Germline assignment: CDR1 SEHNR and CDR2 FQNEAQ (reference sequence). The CDR3 loop is CASSLNGRGGSDTQYF. The CDR3 DNA reads as TGTGCCAGCAGCTTAAATGGTAGGGGTGGAAGCGATACGCAGTATTTT.

This clone was found once. This chain links TRBV5-1 with TRBJ2-1; 12 bases are shared with TRBD2. Germline loops: CDR1 SGHRS, CDR2 YFSETQ. The ends lost 3 bases at V and 7 bases at J; junction bases unmatched: 11. The CDR3 consists of 17 residues. The DNA of the CDR3 is TGCGCCAGCAGCTCGCTAGCGGGAGGGCCTTTGGGGAATGAGCAGTTCTTC. This codes for CASSSLAGGPLGNEQFF.